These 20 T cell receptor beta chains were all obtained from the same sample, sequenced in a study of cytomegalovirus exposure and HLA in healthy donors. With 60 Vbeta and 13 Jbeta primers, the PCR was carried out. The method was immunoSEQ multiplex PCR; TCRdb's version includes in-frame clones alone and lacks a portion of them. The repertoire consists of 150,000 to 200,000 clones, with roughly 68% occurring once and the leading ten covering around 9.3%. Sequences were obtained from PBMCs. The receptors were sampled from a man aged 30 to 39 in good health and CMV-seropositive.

The CDR3 nucleotides read TGTGCCAGCAGCTACACAGGGGCCGCCTCGGCTTTCTTT. Translating gives CASSYTGAASAFF. The gene calls are TRBV2 and TRBJ1-1; 7 nucleotides align to TRBD1. The CDR3 sequence is 13 residues long. CDR1 SNHLY and CDR2 FYNNEI come from the germline V gene. V trimming: 6 bases; J trimming: 11 bases; junction bases outside the gene matches: 12.

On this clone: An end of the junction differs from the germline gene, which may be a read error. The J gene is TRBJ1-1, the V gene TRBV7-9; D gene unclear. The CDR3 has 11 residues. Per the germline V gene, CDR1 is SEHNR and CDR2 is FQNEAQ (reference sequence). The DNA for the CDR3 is TGTTCCAGCAGCATAAACACTGAAGCTTTCTTT. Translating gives CSSSINTEAFF.

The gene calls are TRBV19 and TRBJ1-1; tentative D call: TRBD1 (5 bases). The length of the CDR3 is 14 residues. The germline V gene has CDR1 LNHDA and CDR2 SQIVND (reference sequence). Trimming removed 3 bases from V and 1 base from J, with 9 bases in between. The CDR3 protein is CASSIKGSNTEAFF. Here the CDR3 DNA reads TGTGCCAGTAGTATCAAGGGGTCGAACACTGAAGCTTTCTTT. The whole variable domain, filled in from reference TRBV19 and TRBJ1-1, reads DGGITQSPKYLFRKEGQNVTLSCEQNLNHDAMYWYRQDPGQGLRLIYYSQIVNDFQKGDIAEGYSVSREKKESFPLTVTSAQKNPTAFYLCASSIKGSNTEAFFGQGTRLTVV.

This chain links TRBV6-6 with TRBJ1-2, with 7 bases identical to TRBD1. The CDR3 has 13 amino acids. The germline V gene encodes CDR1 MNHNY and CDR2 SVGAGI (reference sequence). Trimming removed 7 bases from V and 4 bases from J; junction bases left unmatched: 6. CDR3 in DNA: TGTGCCAGCACCCTAGACAGGGCCTATGGCTACACCTTC. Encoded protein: CASTLDRAYGYTF.

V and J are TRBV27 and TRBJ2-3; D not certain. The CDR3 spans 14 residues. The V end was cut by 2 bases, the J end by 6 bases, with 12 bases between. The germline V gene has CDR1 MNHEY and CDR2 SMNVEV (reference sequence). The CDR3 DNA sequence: TGTGCCAGCAGTTTAGTCTCCTCAGTCGATACGCAGTATTTT. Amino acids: CASSLVSSVDTQYF.

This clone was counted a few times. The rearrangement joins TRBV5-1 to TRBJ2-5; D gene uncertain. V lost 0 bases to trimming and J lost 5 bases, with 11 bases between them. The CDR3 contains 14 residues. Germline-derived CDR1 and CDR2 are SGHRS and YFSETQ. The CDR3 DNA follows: TGCGCCAGCAGCTTGGAGGCAGCGTGGGAGACCCAGTACTTC. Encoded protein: CASSLEAAWETQYF.

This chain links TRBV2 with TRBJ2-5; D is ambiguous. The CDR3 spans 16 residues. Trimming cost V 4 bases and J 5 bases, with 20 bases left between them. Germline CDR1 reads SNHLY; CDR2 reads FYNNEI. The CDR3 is CASSVLSVVRWETQYF. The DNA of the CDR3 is TGTGCCAGCAGTGTTTTGTCGGTCGTGAGATGGGAGACCCAGTACTTC.

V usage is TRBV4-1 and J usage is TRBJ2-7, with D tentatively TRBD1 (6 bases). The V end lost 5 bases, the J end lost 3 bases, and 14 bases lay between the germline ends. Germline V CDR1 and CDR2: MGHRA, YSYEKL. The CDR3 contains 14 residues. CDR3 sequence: CASSVIRDNYEQYF. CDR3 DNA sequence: TGCGCCAGCAGCGTGATTCGGGACAACTACGAGCAGTACTTC.

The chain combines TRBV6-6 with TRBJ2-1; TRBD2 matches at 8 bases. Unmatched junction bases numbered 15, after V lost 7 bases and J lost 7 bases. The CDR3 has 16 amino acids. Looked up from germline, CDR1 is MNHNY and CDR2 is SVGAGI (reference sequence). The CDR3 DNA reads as TGTGCCAGCACCCAAGTGAGGACGGGAGGGGTAAATGAGCAGTTCTTC. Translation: CASTQVRTGGVNEQFF.

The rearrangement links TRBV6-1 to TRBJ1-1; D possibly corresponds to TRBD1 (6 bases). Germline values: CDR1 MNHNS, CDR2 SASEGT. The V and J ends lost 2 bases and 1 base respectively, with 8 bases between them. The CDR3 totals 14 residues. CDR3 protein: CASSERGWNTEAFF. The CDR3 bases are TGTGCCAGCAGTGAAAGGGGGTGGAACACTGAAGCTTTCTTT.

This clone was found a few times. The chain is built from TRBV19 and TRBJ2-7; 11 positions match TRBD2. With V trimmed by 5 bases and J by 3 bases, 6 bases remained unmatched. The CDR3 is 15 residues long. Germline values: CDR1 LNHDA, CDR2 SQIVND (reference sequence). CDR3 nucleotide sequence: TGTGCCAGTAGTCCCTCCGGGACTAGCGGCTACGAGCAGTACTTC. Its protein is CASSPSGTSGYEQYF.

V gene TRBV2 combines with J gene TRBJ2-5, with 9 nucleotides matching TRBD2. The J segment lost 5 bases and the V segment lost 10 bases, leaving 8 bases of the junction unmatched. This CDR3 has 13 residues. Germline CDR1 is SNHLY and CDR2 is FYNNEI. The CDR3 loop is CATGREGRETQYF. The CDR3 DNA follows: TGTGCCACCGGGCGGGAGGGCCGGGAGACCCAGTACTTC.

CDR3 coding DNA: TGTGCCAGCAGTTTCCAGCGGACTAGCACAGATACGCAGTATTTT. It codes for CASSFQRTSTDTQYF. The chain joins TRBV27 to TRBJ2-3, with D possibly TRBD2 on 5 matching bases. CDR3 length: 15 amino acids. Germline V gene lookup returns CDR1 MNHEY and CDR2 SMNVEV (reference sequence). V was shortened by 3 bases and J by 0 bases, with 10 bases between the two germline ends.

CDR3 sequence reads: CASSGEAGGTEYF. The DNA for the CDR3 is TGTGCCAGCAGTGGAGAAGCAGGGGGCACGGAGTACTTC. This chain joins TRBV2 and TRBJ2-7, with 8 bases that match TRBD1. Germline trimming cut 4 bases from V and 11 bases from J; bases unmatched to any gene: 10. The CDR3 has 13 amino acids. CDR1 and CDR2 (germline): SNHLY, FYNNEI.

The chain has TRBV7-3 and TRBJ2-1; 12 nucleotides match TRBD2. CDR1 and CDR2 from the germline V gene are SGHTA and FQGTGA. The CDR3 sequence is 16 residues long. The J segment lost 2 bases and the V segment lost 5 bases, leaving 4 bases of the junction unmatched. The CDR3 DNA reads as TGTGCCAGCAGCAACGGACTAGCGGGACCCTACAATGAGCAGTTCTTC. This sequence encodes CASSNGLAGPYNEQFF.

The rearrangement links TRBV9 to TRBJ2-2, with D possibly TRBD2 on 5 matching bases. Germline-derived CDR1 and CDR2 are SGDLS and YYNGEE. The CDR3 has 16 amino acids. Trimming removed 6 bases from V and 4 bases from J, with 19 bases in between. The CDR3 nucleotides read TGTGCCAGCAACCCCTCCTCTAGCCTGGGCACCGGGGAGCTGTTTTTT. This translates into CASNPSSSLGTGELFF. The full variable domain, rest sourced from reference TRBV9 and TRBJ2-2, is DSGVTQTPKHLITATGQRVTLRCSPRSGDLSVYWYQQSLDQGLQFLIQYYNGEERAKGNILERFSAQQFPDLHSELNLSSLELGDSALYFCASNPSSSLGTGELFFGEGSRLTVL.

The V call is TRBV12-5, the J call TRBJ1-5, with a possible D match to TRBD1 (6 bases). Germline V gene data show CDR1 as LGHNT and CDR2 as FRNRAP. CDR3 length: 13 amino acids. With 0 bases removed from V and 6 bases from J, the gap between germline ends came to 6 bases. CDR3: CASGLVQGQPQHF. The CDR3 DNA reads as TGTGCTAGTGGTTTGGTACAGGGTCAGCCCCAGCATTTT.

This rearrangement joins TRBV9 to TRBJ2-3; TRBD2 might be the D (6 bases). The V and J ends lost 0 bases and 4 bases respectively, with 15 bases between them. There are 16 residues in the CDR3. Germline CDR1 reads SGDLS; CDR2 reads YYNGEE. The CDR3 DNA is TGTGCCAGCAGCGTAGTTGGGGGGATTGGCGCAGATACGCAGTATTTT. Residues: CASSVVGGIGADTQYF.

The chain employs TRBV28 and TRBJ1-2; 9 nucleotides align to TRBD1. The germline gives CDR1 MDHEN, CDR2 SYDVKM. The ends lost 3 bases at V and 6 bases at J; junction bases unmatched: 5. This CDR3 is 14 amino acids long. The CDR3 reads CASSFGTGWDGYTF. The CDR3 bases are TGTGCCAGCAGTTTCGGGACAGGGTGGGATGGCTACACCTTC.

The CDR3: CATSRETGSEKLFF. The CDR3, as DNA: TGTGCCACCAGCAGAGAGACAGGGAGTGAAAAACTGTTTTTT. This chain connects TRBV15 to TRBJ1-4; 7 nucleotides align to TRBD1. V shed 0 bases, J shed 7 bases, and the junction held 2 bases outside the gene matches. The CDR3 extends over 14 amino acids. The germline gives CDR1 LNHNV, CDR2 YYDKDF (reference sequence).